A selection of T cell receptor beta chains follows, all from one sample in a study of cytomegalovirus exposure and HLA in healthy donors. Sequenced by immunoSEQ multiplex PCR; TCRdb stores in-frame clones only, minus some. This table has roughly 95,000 clones, roughly 85% appearing once. The specimen sequenced was PBMCs. These receptors all come from a man aged 18-30 years in good health and CMV-seropositive. Both conserved end residues are part of each CDR3. D genes are given only for firm matches. Clone sizes are given selectively: once, few, many, or a class where the clone is expanded.

clone_size | j_call | v_call | d_call | cdr3_aa | cdr3_nt
- | TRBJ1-2 | TRBV4-1 | - | CASSQRQVAYGYTF | TGCGCCAGCAGCCAACGACAGGTCGCCTACGGCTACACCTTC
once | TRBJ2-7 | TRBV7-9 | - | CASSLDPGQGLHEQYF | TGTGCCAGCAGCTTAGACCCCGGTCAGGGGTTGCACGAGCAGTACTTC
- | TRBJ1-1 | TRBV6-1 | TRBD1 | CATILTGGGTEAFF | TGTGCCACAATCCTTACAGGGGGAGGCACTGAAGCTTTCTTT
few | TRBJ1-1 | TRBV27 | TRBD1 | CASSPGGRSPNTEAFF | TGTGCCAGCAGCCCAGGGGGCCGATCCCCGAACACTGAAGCTTTCTTT
few | TRBJ1-5 | TRBV19 | - | CASSIWAVNQPQHF | TGTGCCAGTAGTATTTGGGCAGTCAATCAGCCCCAGCATTTT
- | TRBJ2-6 | TRBV18 | TRBD1 | CASSPPKRTGVTGANVLTF | TGTGCCAGCTCACCACCGAAGAGGACAGGGGTAACTGGGGCCAACGTCCTGACTTTC
- | TRBJ2-1 | TRBV13 | TRBD2 | CASSLGGGSYNEQFF | TGTGCCAGCAGCTTAGGGGGGGGGTCCTACAATGAGCAGTTCTTC
few | TRBJ1-3 | TRBV19 | - | CASRKTGFPGNTIYF | TGTGCCAGTAGAAAAACAGGGTTTCCTGGAAACACCATATATTTT
- | TRBJ2-7 | TRBV4-1 | - | CASSQTTGSSSYEQYF | TGCGCCAGCAGCCAAACGACAGGCTCAAGCTCCTACGAGCAGTACTTC
- | TRBJ2-1 | TRBV27 | TRBD2 | CASSYTSGKSYNEQFF | TGTGCCAGCAGTTATACTAGCGGGAAATCCTACAATGAGCAGTTCTTC
- | TRBJ2-7 | TRBV14 | TRBD2 | CASSHRGGDSEQYF | TGTGCCAGCAGCCATCGGGGAGGGGATAGCGAGCAGTACTTC
- | TRBJ2-2 | TRBV10-3 | - | CAITTDGRRGGELFF | TGTGCCATCACCACGGACGGTAGAAGGGGCGGGGAGCTGTTTTTT
- | TRBJ1-2 | TRBV6-5 | TRBD1 | CASSYAGQGPYTF | TGTGCCAGCAGTTACGCGGGACAGGGTCCCTACACCTTC
- | TRBJ2-5 | TRBV5-4 | - | CASSWPSGGQETQYF | TGTGCCAGCAGCTGGCCATCAGGGGGGCAAGAGACCCAGTACTTC
few | TRBJ1-2 | TRBV6-1 | TRBD1 | CASSEIGDRGHGYTF | TGTGCCAGCAGTGAAATAGGGGACAGGGGGCATGGCTACACCTTC
- | TRBJ1-4 | TRBV4-1 | - | CASSQGRGEKLFF | TGCGCCAGCAGCCAAGGCAGGGGTGAAAAACTGTTTTTT
- | TRBJ2-7 | TRBV10-3 | TRBD1 | CAISGTGTDEQYF | TGTGCCATCAGTGGGACAGGGACTGACGAGCAGTACTTC